In its sample, the clone carrying this TCR beta chain was seen once. Per the authors' pipeline: Counts of nucleated cells, estimated from reference gene primer amplification, were obtained. This table comes from immunoSEQ multiplex PCR, and its TCRdb copy is limited to in-frame clones, with some not included. The D gene and trimming were derived from the DNA, and the V and J assignments and clone size from that table. The sample includes 250,000 or so clones, roughly 89% of them seen just once. The CDR3 consists of 15 residues. Trimming shortened V by 3 bases and J by 7 bases, and 16 bases separated the two germline ends. The germline gives CDR1 SNHLY, CDR2 FYNNEI. This specimen belongs to a study of blood T cell repertoires in COVID-19.

The rearrangement uses TRBV2 and TRBJ1-5; no clear D gene. The sample taken for sequencing was PBMCs or T cells enriched from blood (not recorded which). The sequence was obtained from a man between 40 and 49 years old who had recovered from COVID-19. The CDR3 reads CASSEKSGRKQPQHF. The CDR3 coding sequence is TGTGCCAGCAGTGAGAAGTCAGGCAGAAAACAGCCCCAGCATTTT.